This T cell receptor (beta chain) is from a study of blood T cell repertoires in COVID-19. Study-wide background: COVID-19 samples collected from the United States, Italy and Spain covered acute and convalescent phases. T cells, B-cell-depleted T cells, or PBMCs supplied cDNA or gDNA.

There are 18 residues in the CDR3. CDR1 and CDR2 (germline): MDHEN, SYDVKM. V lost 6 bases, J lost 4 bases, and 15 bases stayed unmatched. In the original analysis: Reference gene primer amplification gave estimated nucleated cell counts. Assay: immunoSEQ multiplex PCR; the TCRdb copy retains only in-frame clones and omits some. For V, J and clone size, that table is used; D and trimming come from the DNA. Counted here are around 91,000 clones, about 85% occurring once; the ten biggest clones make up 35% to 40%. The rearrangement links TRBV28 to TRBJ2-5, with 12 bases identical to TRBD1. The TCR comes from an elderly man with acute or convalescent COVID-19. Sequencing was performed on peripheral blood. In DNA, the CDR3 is TGTGCCAGCAGGACGACTCGGGCCGGGACAGGGGGCCGAGAGACCCAGTACTTC. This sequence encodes CASRTTRAGTGGRETQYF.